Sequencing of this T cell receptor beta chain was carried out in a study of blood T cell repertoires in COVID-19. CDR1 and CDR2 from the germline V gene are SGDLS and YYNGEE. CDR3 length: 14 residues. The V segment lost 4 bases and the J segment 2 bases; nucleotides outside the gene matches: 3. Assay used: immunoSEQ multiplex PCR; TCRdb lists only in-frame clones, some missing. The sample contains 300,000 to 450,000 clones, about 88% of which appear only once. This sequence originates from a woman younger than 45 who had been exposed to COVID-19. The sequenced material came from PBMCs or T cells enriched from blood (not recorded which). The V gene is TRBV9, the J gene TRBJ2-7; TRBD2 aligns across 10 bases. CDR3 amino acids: CASSLAGETYEQYF. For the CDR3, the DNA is TGTGCCAGCAGCCTAGCGGGAGAAACCTACGAGCAGTACTTC.